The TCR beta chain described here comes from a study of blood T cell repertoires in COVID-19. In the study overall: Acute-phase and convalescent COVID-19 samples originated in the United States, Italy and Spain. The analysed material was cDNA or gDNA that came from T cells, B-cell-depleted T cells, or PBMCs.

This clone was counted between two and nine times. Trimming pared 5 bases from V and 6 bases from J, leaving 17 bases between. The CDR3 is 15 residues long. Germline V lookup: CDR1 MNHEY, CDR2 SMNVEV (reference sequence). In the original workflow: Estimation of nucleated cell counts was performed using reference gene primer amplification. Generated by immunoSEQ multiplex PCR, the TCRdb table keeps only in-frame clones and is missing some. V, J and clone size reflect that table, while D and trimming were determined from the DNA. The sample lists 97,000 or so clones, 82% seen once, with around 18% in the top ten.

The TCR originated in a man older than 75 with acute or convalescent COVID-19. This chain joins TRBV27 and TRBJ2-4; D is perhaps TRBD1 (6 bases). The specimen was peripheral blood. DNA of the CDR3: TGTGCCAGCAGTATCCAGGGGTGGGGGACAAACATTCAGTACTTC. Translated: CASSIQGWGTNIQYF.